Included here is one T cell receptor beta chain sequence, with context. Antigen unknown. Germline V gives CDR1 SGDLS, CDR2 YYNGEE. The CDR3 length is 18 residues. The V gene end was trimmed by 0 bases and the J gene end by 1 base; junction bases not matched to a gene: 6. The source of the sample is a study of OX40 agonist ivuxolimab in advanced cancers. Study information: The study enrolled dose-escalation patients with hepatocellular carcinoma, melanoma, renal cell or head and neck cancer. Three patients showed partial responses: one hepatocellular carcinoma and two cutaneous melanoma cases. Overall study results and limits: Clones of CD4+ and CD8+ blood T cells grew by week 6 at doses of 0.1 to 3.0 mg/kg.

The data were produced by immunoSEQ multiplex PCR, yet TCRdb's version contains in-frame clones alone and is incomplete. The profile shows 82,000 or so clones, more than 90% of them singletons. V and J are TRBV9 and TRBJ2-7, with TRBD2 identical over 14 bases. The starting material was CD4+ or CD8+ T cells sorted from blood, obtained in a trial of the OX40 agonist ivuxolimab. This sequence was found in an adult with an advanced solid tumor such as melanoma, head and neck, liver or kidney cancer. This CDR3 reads CASSVAGTSGGYSYEQYF. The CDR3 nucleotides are TGTGCCAGCAGCGTAGCCGGGACTAGCGGGGGATATTCCTACGAGCAGTACTTC.